The TCR beta chain under discussion was sequenced for a study of early T cells in non-severe SARS-CoV-2 infection. Across the whole study: Chains from this unsorted whole-blood bulk RNA could not be paired. General study points: Matching against VDJdb likely underestimated virus-specific expansions, favoring anti-spike CD8.

This clonotype has more than one count but fewer than ten. The target antigen is unknown. The library protocol tagged individual cDNA molecules with unique molecular identifiers. TCRdb processed the 5' RACE reads anew with MiXCR; each CDR3 protein has one entry. The sample includes fewer than 130,000 distinct CDR3 sequences, roughly 13% of them seen just once. The TCR originated in an adult who was a healthcare worker with PCR-confirmed SARS-CoV-2 infection or an uninfected control (not recorded which). The material sequenced was whole blood, taken at baseline.

The CDR3 bases are TGTGCCACCAAACCGGGACGGAGCTCCTACAATGAGCAGTTCTTC. Translation: CATKPGRSSYNEQFF. V gene TRBV12-3 or TRBV12-4 combines with J gene TRBJ2-1; D possibly uses TRBD1 or TRBD2 (5 bases each). The length of the CDR3 is 15 residues. V lost 10 bases to trimming and J lost 0 bases, with 16 bases between them.